The 9 T cell receptor beta chains presented below share a single source sample, sequenced in a study of OX40 agonist ivuxolimab in advanced cancers. Clones were sequenced by immunoSEQ multiplex PCR, and TCRdb holds only the in-frame ones, with some missing. The table has some 66,000 clones, about nine tenths seen once. Sequences were derived from CD4+ or CD8+ T cells sorted from blood, sampled in a trial of the OX40 agonist ivuxolimab. The receptors originated from an adult with an advanced solid tumor such as melanoma, head and neck, liver or kidney cancer.

The J gene is TRBJ1-6, the V gene TRBV28; TRBD1 agrees at 10 bases. The germline V gene encodes CDR1 MDHEN and CDR2 SYDVKM. The CDR3 has 15 residues. V shed 5 bases and J 7 bases; nucleotides not matched to a gene: 5. Here the CDR3 reads CASSAWDRGNSPLHF. Here the CDR3 DNA reads TGTGCCAGCAGTGCCTGGGACAGGGGAAATTCACCCCTCCACTTT.

The chain employs TRBV15 and TRBJ1-5, with D perhaps TRBD1 (5 bases). The CDR3 is 14 residues long. CDR1 and CDR2 from the germline V gene are LNHNV and YYDKDF (reference sequence). Between the trimmed V and J ends, which lost 4 bases and 4 bases, there was a span of 11 bases. The CDR3 DNA sequence: TGTGCCACCAGCAAAGAGGGGCAGAATCAGCCCCAGCATTTT. This codes for CATSKEGQNQPQHF.

V gene TRBV15 combines with J gene TRBJ2-2, with 8 bases fitting TRBD2. There are 15 residues in the CDR3. V gave up 6 bases and J gave up 5 bases; unmatched junction bases: 8. The germline CDR1 and CDR2 sequences are LNHNV and YYDKDF (reference sequence). CDR3 coding DNA: TGTGCCACCAGGGCGGGACTAGTTGGAACCGGGGAGCTGTTTTTT. Its translation is CATRAGLVGTGELFF. The full variable domain, its missing parts supplied by reference TRBV15 and TRBJ2-2, is DAMVIQNPRYQVTQFGKPVTLSCSQTLNHNVMYWYQQKSSQAPKLLFHYYDKDFNNEADTPDNFQSRRPNTSFCFLDIRSPGLGDTAMYLCATRAGLVGTGELFFGEGSRLTVL.

V is TRBV29-1 and J is TRBJ1-1; D is ambiguous. V gave up 4 bases and J gave up 3 bases, with 12 bases separating them. Germline V gene sequence: CDR1 SQVTM, CDR2 ANQGSEA. The CDR3 totals 13 residues. The CDR3 spells CSVVSPGDTEAFF. The CDR3 DNA reads as TGCAGCGTTGTCAGCCCTGGGGACACTGAAGCTTTCTTT.

V usage is TRBV18 and J usage is TRBJ2-2, with a tentative D call TRBD2 (5 bases). The CDR3 sequence is 15 residues long. Germline V CDR1 and CDR2: KGHSH, LQKENI. V lost 3 bases and J lost 4, with 12 bases in between. CDR3 in DNA: TGTGCCAGCTCACCGGGTCTCACTAGCACCGGGGAGCTGTTTTTT. Its protein product is CASSPGLTSTGELFF. Variable domain in full (rest from reference TRBV18 and TRBJ2-2): NAGVMQNPRHLVRRRGQEARLRCSPMKGHSHVYWYRQLPEEGLKFMVYLQKENIIDESGMPKERFSAEFPKEGPSILRIQQVVRGDSAAYFCASSPGLTSTGELFFGEGSRLTVL.

The DNA of the CDR3 is TGCGCCAGCAGTTCCGGACAGACAGATACGCAGTATTTT. Protein product: CASSSGQTDTQYF. The chain couples TRBV10-1 to TRBJ2-3, with a possible D match to TRBD1 (6 bases). The CDR3 has 13 amino acids. Germline lookup yields CDR1 WNHNN and CDR2 SYGVQD (reference sequence). Between the trimmed V and J ends, which lost 5 bases and 3 bases, there was a span of 9 bases.

The V and J genes are TRBV5-4 and TRBJ2-5; maybe TRBD1 (5 bases). CDR3 length: 15 amino acids. Deletions cut 4 bases from V and 1 base from J, with 14 bases between. The germline V gene has CDR1 SGHNT and CDR2 YYREEE (reference sequence). The CDR3 is CASSLNQGSQETQYF. The CDR3, as DNA: TGTGCCAGCAGCCTAAACCAGGGATCCCAAGAGACCCAGTACTTC.

This sequence joins TRBV7-3 and TRBJ2-7; the match to TRBD2 covers 8 bases. The CDR3 has 15 residues. The germline V gene has CDR1 SGHTA and CDR2 FQGTGA. J was trimmed by 0 bases and V by 5 bases; bases with no gene match: 6. CDR3 in amino acids: CASSILGGGSYEQYF. The CDR3 DNA sequence: TGTGCCAGCAGCATCCTCGGGGGGGGCTCCTACGAGCAGTACTTC.

The V call is TRBV15, the J call TRBJ1-4, with D uncertain. Trimming left V 3 bases short and J 7 bases short, with 18 bases between. Germline CDR1 LNHNV, CDR2 YYDKDF (reference sequence). The CDR3 is made up of 16 amino acids. The CDR3 DNA reads TGTGCCACCAGCAGGCCCGAGAGCGCGGGGAGTGAAAAACTGTTTTTT. It is translated as CATSRPESAGSEKLFF.